One sample yielded the 27 T cell receptor beta chains listed below, sequenced in a study of beta chain features in type 1 diabetes. Study-wide points: A moderate, significant TCRB CDR3 shortening appeared in type 1 diabetes across four CD4+ subsets.

cDNA synthesis used the whole RNA isolate, giving expressed TCRB sequences. Sequencing was performed with immunoSEQ multiplex PCR; in TCRdb, only in-frame clones are kept and a portion is missing. The data contain 130,000 or so clones, approximately 10% of them seen just once; the ten biggest clones take up over 0.6%. Which antigens these TCRs recognize remains unknown. Sample: central memory CD4+ T cells from blood. All receptors derive from a young man with type 1 diabetes.

This clone appeared a few times. This chain links TRBV7-2 with TRBJ2-1; D is possibly TRBD1 (6 bases). The V and J ends lost 1 base and 2 bases respectively, with 9 bases between them. The CDR3 consists of 15 residues. Germline CDR1 and CDR2: SGHTA and FQGNSA. CDR3 loop: CASSLVAGAYNEQFF. The CDR3 DNA follows: TGTGCCAGCAGCTTAGTTGCAGGGGCCTACAATGAGCAGTTCTTC.

The chain recombines TRBV5-6 with TRBJ2-2; 7 bases match TRBD1. The CDR3 is 12 amino acids. The V gene end was trimmed by 6 bases and the J gene end by 7 bases; junction bases not matched to a gene: 3. The germline V gene has CDR1 SGHDT and CDR2 YYEEEE. The CDR3 reads CASTTGYGELFF. The CDR3 nucleotides are TGTGCCAGCACGACAGGGTACGGGGAGCTGTTTTTT. Variable domain in full (rest from reference TRBV5-6 and TRBJ2-2): DAGVTQSPTHLIKTRGQQVTLRCSPKSGHDTVSWYQQALGQGPQFIFQYYEEEERQRGNFPDRFSGHQFPNYSSELNVNALLLGDSALYLCASTTGYGELFFGEGSRLTVL.

The chain uses TRBV5-5 and TRBJ2-7; D is unclear. V shed 0 bases and J shed 1 base, with 14 bases lying between them. CDR1 and CDR2 from the germline V gene are SGHKS and YYEKEE (reference sequence). The CDR3 is made up of 16 amino acids. DNA of the CDR3: TGTGCCAGCAGCTTGGCCAGGTGGGCAGGATCCTACGAGCAGTACTTC. It codes for CASSLARWAGSYEQYF.

V and J are TRBV9 and TRBJ2-7, with TRBD1 as a possible D gene (5 bases). This CDR3 contains 14 residues. From germline, CDR1 is SGDLS and CDR2 YYNGEE. V was shortened by 6 bases and J by 0 bases, with 13 bases between the two germline ends. In DNA form, the CDR3 reads TGTGCCAGCAAAAAGGGGCCCGACTCCTACGAGCAGTACTTC. Encoded protein: CASKKGPDSYEQYF.

This clone showed up just a few times. Other DNA sequences of this sample code for an identical CDR3. The chain joins TRBV18 to TRBJ2-7, with 8 positions matching TRBD1. This CDR3 is 14 amino acids long. In germline, CDR1 is KGHSH, CDR2 LQKENI. V lost 6 bases to trimming and J lost 0 bases; unmatched junction nucleotides: 4. This chain's CDR3 is CASSPGTGSYEQYF. The CDR3, as DNA: TGTGCCAGCTCCCCCGGGACAGGCTCCTACGAGCAGTACTTC.

V and J are TRBV28 and TRBJ2-4; D remains ambiguous. The germline gives CDR1 MDHEN, CDR2 SYDVKM. V lost 6 bases and J 0 bases, leaving 12 bases between the germline ends. This CDR3 is built from 15 residues. CDR3 nucleotides: TGTGCCAGCAGCCCCCTTCTTCTAGCCAAAAACATTCAGTACTTC. This codes for CASSPLLLAKNIQYF. The variable domain in full, with the rest retrieved from reference TRBV28 and TRBJ2-4, is DVKVTQSSRYLVKRTGEKVFLECVQDMDHENMFWYRQDPGLGLRLIYFSYDVKMKEKGDIPEGYSVSREKKERFSLILESASTNQTSMYLCASSPLLLAKNIQYFGAGTRLSVL.

This clone was observed a handful of times. CDR3 loop: CASSKGQDPHEQYF. CDR3 in DNA: TGCGCCAGCAGCAAAGGACAGGACCCCCACGAGCAGTACTTC. The J gene is TRBJ2-7, the V gene TRBV5-1, with TRBD1 identical over 7 bases. Germline V gene lookup returns CDR1 SGHRS and CDR2 YFSETQ. This CDR3 is 14 amino acids long. With V trimmed by 4 bases and J by 5 bases, 9 bases remained unmatched.

The chain combines TRBV4-2 with TRBJ2-5, with D tentatively TRBD2 (5 bases). The V gene's germline CDR1 is LGHNA and CDR2 YNFKEQ. Trimming took off 0 bases at V and 0 bases at J, with 11 bases between the two ends. The CDR3 sequence is 16 residues long. The CDR3 sequence is CASSQEGSTNQETQYF. DNA of the CDR3: TGTGCCAGCAGCCAAGAAGGTTCGACTAACCAAGAGACCCAGTACTTC.

The chain has TRBV7-2 and TRBJ2-7; the D gene is possibly TRBD2 (5 bases). The CDR3 is 15 residues long. Germline loops: CDR1 SGHTA, CDR2 FQGNSA. V gave up 6 bases and J gave up 0 bases, with 15 bases separating them. The CDR3 DNA reads as TGTGCCAGCAGTCCTAGAGGGTTAGACTCCTACGAGCAGTACTTC. It encodes CASSPRGLDSYEQYF.

This clone was seen more than once but under ten times. This chain uses TRBV29-1 with TRBJ1-1; weak D call: TRBD1 (6 bases). The V end lost 1 base, the J end lost 8 bases, and 14 bases lay between the germline ends. The germline gives CDR1 SQVTM, CDR2 ANQGSEA. CDR3 length: 13 amino acids. CDR3 loop: CSVEAQGQREAFF. The CDR3 region has the DNA TGCAGCGTTGAAGCCCAGGGGCAGAGGGAAGCTTTCTTT.

The CDR3 sequence is CASSGGAHEQYF. The CDR3, as DNA: TGTGCCAGCTCAGGGGGGGCCCACGAGCAGTACTTC. The chain employs TRBV18 and TRBJ2-7; D is possibly TRBD2 (7 bases). The CDR3 runs 12 residues. Trimming cost V 5 bases and J 5 bases, with 10 bases left between them. Germline CDR1 and CDR2: KGHSH and LQKENI.

This clone has only a few counts. The chain carries TRBV7-2 and TRBJ2-7; the match to TRBD2 covers 8 bases. Germline CDR1 and CDR2: SGHTA and FQGNSA. This CDR3 is built from 12 residues. V was clipped by 3 bases and J by 7 bases; unmatched bases: 2. This CDR3 is CASSFRGGEQYF. CDR3 nucleotide sequence: TGTGCCAGCAGCTTTCGGGGGGGTGAGCAGTACTTC. The full variable domain, completed using reference TRBV7-2 and TRBJ2-7, is GAGVSQSPSNKVTEKGKDVELRCDPISGHTALYWYRQSLGQGLEFLIYFQGNSAPDKSGLPSDRFSAERTGGSVSTLTIQRTQQEDSAVYLCASSFRGGEQYFGPGTRLTVT.

The rearrangement uses TRBV6-5 and TRBJ2-3; TRBD2 matches 10 bases. V was pared by 7 bases and J by 8 bases, with 12 bases of the junction left unmatched. CDR3 length: 15 amino acids. The germline CDR1 and CDR2 sequences are MNHEY and SVGAGI. The CDR3 loop reads CASIRQAGGPGTQYF. The DNA for the CDR3 is TGTGCCAGCATCCGCCAAGCGGGGGGGCCGGGTACGCAGTATTTT.

Concerning this clone: The sample carries other DNA sequences with the same CDR3. The rearrangement joins TRBV5-4 to TRBJ2-1; 9 bases are shared with TRBD2. CDR1 and CDR2 from the germline V gene are SGHNT and YYREEE (reference sequence). The length of the CDR3 is 15 residues. The V segment lost 2 bases and the J segment 0 bases; nucleotides outside the gene matches: 0. The CDR3 sequence: CASSFSGGSYNEQFF. The CDR3 coding sequence is TGTGCCAGCAGCTTTAGCGGGGGCTCCTACAATGAGCAGTTCTTC. The full variable domain, with the rest looked up from reference TRBV5-4 and TRBJ2-1, is ETGVTQSPTHLIKTRGQQVTLRCSSQSGHNTVSWYQQALGQGPQFIFQYYREEENGRGNFPPRFSGLQFPNYSSELNVNALELDDSALYLCASSFSGGSYNEQFFGPGTRLTVL.

This chain joins TRBV2 and TRBJ2-2; D is unclear. The CDR3 extends over 13 amino acids. The germline V and J ends were trimmed by 5 bases and 1 base, with 5 bases remaining between them. The V gene's germline CDR1 is SNHLY and CDR2 FYNNEI. This chain's CDR3 is CASSIQNTGELFF. The CDR3 bases are TGTGCCAGCAGTATACAGAACACCGGGGAGCTGTTTTTT. The full variable domain, rest sourced from reference TRBV2 and TRBJ2-2, is EPEVTQTPSHQVTQMGQEVILRCVPISNHLYFYWYRQILGQKVEFLVSFYNNEISEKSEIFDDQFSVERPDGSNFTLKIRSTKLEDSAMYFCASSIQNTGELFFGEGSRLTVL.

This clone was counted only a few times. The rearrangement links TRBV11-2 to TRBJ1-2, with 8 nucleotides matching TRBD1. This CDR3 has 15 residues. In germline, CDR1 is SGHAT, CDR2 FQNNGV. The V segment lost 6 bases and the J segment 7 bases; nucleotides outside the gene matches: 13. The CDR3, as DNA: TGTGCCAGCAGTTACAACGGACAGGGAAAAGGTGGCTACACCTTC. Its translation: CASSYNGQGKGGYTF. The variable domain in full, completed from reference TRBV11-2 and TRBJ1-2, reads EAGVAQSPRYKIIEKRQSVAFWCNPISGHATLYWYQQILGQGPKLLIQFQNNGVVDDSQLPKDRFSAERLKGVDSTLKIQPAKLEDSAVYLCASSYNGQGKGGYTFGSGTRLTVV.

This clone showed up many times. The chain carries TRBV9 and TRBJ2-3; 11 nucleotides align to TRBD2. The junction had 4 bases not matched to a gene; V was cut back by 3 bases and J by 4 bases. CDR1 is SGDLS and CDR2 is YYNGEE in the germline V gene. The CDR3 totals 15 residues. The CDR3 DNA reads TGTGCCAGCAGCGGACTAGCGGGGACCGCAGATACGCAGTATTTT. Amino acids: CASSGLAGTADTQYF.

The chain links TRBV28 to TRBJ2-6, with a tentative D call TRBD1 (6 bases). The CDR3 runs 15 residues. Trimming removed 5 bases from V and 0 bases from J, with 8 bases in between. Germline lookup yields CDR1 MDHEN and CDR2 SYDVKM. The CDR3 sequence is CASSPRGSGANVLTF. The CDR3 DNA is TGTGCCAGCAGTCCCAGGGGCTCTGGGGCCAACGTCCTGACTTTC.

Concerning this clone: Other DNA sequences in this specimen translate into the identical CDR3. The V and J genes are TRBV6-5 and TRBJ1-1; maybe TRBD1 (6 bases). Per germline, CDR1 MNHEY and CDR2 SVGAGI. This CDR3 region has 15 residues. V was clipped by 0 bases and J by 3 bases, with 11 bases between them. The DNA of the CDR3 is TGTGCCAGCAGTTACTCTAGGTCAGGGGACACTGAAGCTTTCTTT. It encodes CASSYSRSGDTEAFF.

The chain is built from TRBV20-1 and TRBJ1-1; no clear D. V was cut by 7 bases and J by 1 base, with 7 bases left in between. The CDR3 runs 11 residues. Germline V gene data show CDR1 as DFQATT and CDR2 as SNEGSKA (reference sequence). The chain's CDR3 is CSGNSNTEAFF. CDR3 nucleotides: TGCAGTGGCAACTCGAACACTGAAGCTTTCTTT.

This clone was detected many times. V gene TRBV5-1 combines with J gene TRBJ2-5; 12 nucleotides line up with TRBD2. This CDR3 has 14 residues. Germline assignment: CDR1 SGHRS and CDR2 YFSETQ. Germline trimming cut 3 bases from V and 5 bases from J; bases unmatched to any gene: 2. The CDR3 spells CASSYGTSGETQYF. DNA for the CDR3: TGCGCCAGCAGCTACGGGACTAGCGGGGAGACCCAGTACTTC.

The sample holds a few counts of this clone. The chain couples TRBV18 to TRBJ1-5; 8 bases agree with TRBD1. This CDR3 has 17 amino acids. V lost 2 bases to trimming and J lost 5 bases; unmatched junction nucleotides: 11. CDR1 is KGHSH, CDR2 LQKENI, per germline. In DNA form, the CDR3 reads TGTGCCAGCTCACCATCTTCATCAGGGGGCGGGTATCAGCCCCAGCATTTT. Amino acids: CASSPSSSGGGYQPQHF. Together with reference TRBV18 and TRBJ1-5, the CDR3 gives the full variable domain: NAGVMQNPRHLVRRRGQEARLRCSPMKGHSHVYWYRQLPEEGLKFMVYLQKENIIDESGMPKERFSAEFPKEGPSILRIQQVVRGDSAAYFCASSPSSSGGGYQPQHFGDGTRLSIL.

This clone was seen a few times. The V call is TRBV29-1, the J call TRBJ1-2, with a weak D call TRBD1 (5 bases). Trimming took 8 bases from V and 4 from J, leaving 17 bases between them. Germline CDR1 reads SQVTM; CDR2 reads ANQGSEA. The CDR3 spans 13 residues. The CDR3 is CSSWTFRPYGYTF. In nucleotides, the CDR3 is TGCAGCTCTTGGACATTTCGGCCCTATGGCTACACCTTC.

This clone was recorded a few times. The chain combines TRBV4-3 with TRBJ1-1; D call uncertain. Per germline, CDR1 LGHNA and CDR2 YSLEER. The CDR3 has 14 residues. Trimming left V 1 base short and J 0 bases short, with 6 bases between. CDR3 sequence reads: CASSQVTVNTEAFF. CDR3 nucleotides: TGCGCCAGCAGCCAAGTCACTGTGAACACTGAAGCTTTCTTT.

This sequence joins TRBV4-1 and TRBJ2-7; 7 nucleotides agree with TRBD2. V shed 3 bases and J 2 bases; nucleotides not matched to a gene: 10. The CDR3 sequence is 16 residues long. CDR1 MGHRA and CDR2 YSYEKL come from the germline V gene. The CDR3 reads CASSQLRGEGPYEQYF. In DNA, the CDR3 is TGCGCCAGCAGCCAGCTCCGGGGGGAGGGGCCCTACGAGCAGTACTTC.

The J gene is TRBJ2-2, the V gene TRBV5-6; D gene unclear. V lost 4 bases and J lost 5, with 15 bases in between. The CDR3 has 15 residues. Per the germline V gene, CDR1 is SGHDT and CDR2 is YYEEEE. The CDR3, as DNA: TGTGCCAGCAGCCAAGTCGGTGCACCAACCGGGGAGCTGTTTTTT. Translated, it gives CASSQVGAPTGELFF.

This chain joins TRBV7-2 and TRBJ2-3; TRBD1 matches 7 bases. Germline V CDR1 and CDR2: SGHTA, FQGNSA. With 11 bases clipped from V and 2 bases from J, the junction kept 10 bases outside the gene matches. The CDR3 contains 14 residues. The CDR3 here is CALSRDRDTDTQYF. In nucleotides, the CDR3 is TGTGCCTTGAGCCGGGACAGAGACACAGATACGCAGTATTTT.